The clone carrying this T cell receptor beta chain was picked up many times. Its antigen is unidentified. Germline-derived CDR1 and CDR2 are SGHTA and FQGTGA. V was pared by 5 bases and J by 4 bases, with 13 bases of the junction left unmatched. The CDR3 contains 18 residues. This sample is part of a study of regulatory T cells in long-lasting Graves disease. Study-wide results and limits: Persistent Graves' patients showed a TCR diversity that was lower than that of newly diagnosed ones.

Time point noted: newly diagnosed GD, antithyroid drugs for less than 3 months. The TCR library used RNA extracted from PBMCs. Assembly of TCR beta libraries relied on iRepertoire HTBI primers together with Arm-PCR of CDR3 regions. MiXCR, applied by TCRdb to the multiplex PCR reads, yields one record per CDR3 protein. The profile covers over 500,000 distinct CDR3 sequences, with about 16% appearing a single time and around 11% taken by the ten largest. The same data also went into a second study, on T cells in Graves' hyperthyroidism and ophthalmopathy. That work contributes: A model using 13 V-J features told ophthalmopathy apart from stable hyperthyroidism.

Source: peripheral blood mononuclear cells (PBMCs), taken at new diagnosis, from a patient treated with antithyroid drugs. The TCR comes from a man aged 18 to 30 with Graves disease. This chain joins TRBV7-3 and TRBJ2-3; 12 bases match TRBD2. This CDR3 reads CASSPRPGLAGRADTQYF. CDR3 nucleotides: TGTGCCAGCAGCCCCCGCCCGGGACTAGCGGGTCGGGCAGATACGCAGTATTTT.